This T cell receptor (beta chain) came from a study of blood T cells in healthy people across ages. Alongside a J-beta primer mix, a sample-barcoded 5' primer served in a second PCR lasting roughly 7 to 11 cycles. MiXCR was run by TCRdb on the 5' RACE reads, yielding one entry per CDR3 protein. The table has 1.8 million or so distinct CDR3 sequences, about two fifths seen once; the top ten hold about 21%. Many counts were recorded for this clonotype. The origin of this receptor is a human donor in good health. The source material was blood.

The CDR3 loop is CSVGTGSHEQYF. DNA for the CDR3: TGCAGCGTTGGGACAGGGTCACACGAGCAGTACTTC. V is TRBV29-1 and J is TRBJ2-7; 8 bases align to TRBD1. V was pared by 4 bases and J by 5 bases, with 4 bases of the junction left unmatched. The germline gives CDR1 SQVTM, CDR2 ANQGSEA. This CDR3 comprises 12 residues.